These T cell receptor beta chains were read from a single sample in a study of T-cell reconstitution after alpha-beta-depleted transplantation in children. MiXCR, run by TCRdb on the PCR reads, gives a single entry per CDR3 protein. The sample lists about 300,000 distinct CDR3 sequences, about 7.3% occurring once. Sequencing was performed on peripheral blood, taken 360 days after TCRalphabeta/CD19-depleted stem cell transplant. These receptors were taken from a female patient under 10 years old who had a stem cell transplant for Fanconi anemia, so the T cells may come from the graft donor. CDR3s leave out the opening cysteine and the closing phenylalanine or tryptophan. Part of the rows lack a size; the others show once, few, many or a class for expanded clones.

TRBJ2-1 | TRBV28 | many | ASSFGLAAYNEQF
TRBJ1-4 | TRBV5-1 | many | ASSLNGEKLF
TRBJ2-7 | TRBV4-1 | many | ASSQGDRAYEQY
TRBJ2-2 | TRBV20-1 | many | SARAGGSTGELF
TRBJ2-3 | TRBV20-1 | many | SASIVDTQY
TRBJ2-3 | TRBV5-1 | . | ASSLSPFSTDTQY
TRBJ2-5 | TRBV28 | many | ASSRTGVTETQY
TRBJ2-5 | TRBV7-9 | . | ASSPRGAESGTQY
TRBJ2-7 | TRBV24-1 | . | ATSDPGQSEQY
TRBJ2-2 | TRBV25-1 | many | ASSEWGAGELF
TRBJ2-3 | TRBV12-3/TRBV12-4 | many | ASSLGLAGARFTDTQY
TRBJ2-3 | TRBV6-1 | many | ASSRGSAGTDTQY
TRBJ2-1 | TRBV7-9 | . | ASSLSGGRTAYNEQF
TRBJ2-7 | TRBV6-1 | many | ASRTGTDSFYEQY
TRBJ2-7 | TRBV20-1 | many | SAEAWVSGGKDYEQY
TRBJ1-1 | TRBV7-9 | many | ASRRQGPPEAF
TRBJ2-1 | TRBV20-1 | many | SASPHSGSRNEQF
TRBJ2-2 | TRBV18 | few | ASSPPNSDPSTGELF
TRBJ2-7 | TRBV5-1 | many | ASTTQYGKGEQY
TRBJ2-1 | TRBV11-2 | many | ASSFLLHEQF
TRBJ1-6 | TRBV2 | . | ASRQPQGRGNSPLH
TRBJ1-5 | TRBV7-9 | many | ASSRDDSNQPQH
TRBJ1-2 | TRBV29-1 | . | SVDSKTGAAYGYT
TRBJ1-2 | TRBV29-1 | . | SVQDGSYGYT
TRBJ2-3 | TRBV7-2 | few | ASSSARPRSTDTQY
TRBJ1-1 | TRBV25-1 | . | ASSEWGGEAF
TRBJ2-3 | TRBV20-1 | . | SARDPNGRGTNTQY
TRBJ2-6 | TRBV3-1 | few | ASSHRSTGANVLT
TRBJ1-2 | TRBV6-5 | . | ASSYSTTGDYGYT
TRBJ1-4 | TRBV2 | few | ASSKEGAAGEKLF
TRBJ1-2 | TRBV24-1 | many | ATSEASGRGYT
TRBJ2-7 | TRBV20-1 | . | SARDPRGWPGEQY
TRBJ2-1 | TRBV6-1 | . | ASSEILAGVNEQF
TRBJ1-5 | TRBV20-1 | many | SARLGDGPQH
TRBJ1-1 | TRBV20-1 | few | SASDPQGEAF
TRBJ2-3 | TRBV7-3 | few | ASSPTGVKTDTQY
TRBJ2-1 | TRBV5-4 | . | ASSRGWREVPNEQF
TRBJ1-2 | TRBV11-3 | many | ASSHSRGTGYT
TRBJ2-3 | TRBV2 | many | ASATGGDTQY
TRBJ2-3 | TRBV9 | many | ASSVEGLAGPGTQY
TRBJ2-3 | TRBV2 | many | ASSEAGTDTQY
TRBJ1-5 | TRBV7-7 | many | ASSQGPNQPQH
TRBJ2-1 | TRBV15 | many | ATRSGTTYNEQF
TRBJ2-4 | TRBV6-2/TRBV6-3 | . | ASSTGFNIQY
TRBJ2-3 | TRBV4-2 | few | ASSQVGLAGEDTQY
TRBJ1-2 | TRBV2 | . | ASSLGTTGGYT
TRBJ2-5 | TRBV9 | few | ASSAPVLVPDAQETQY
TRBJ1-1 | TRBV20-1 | many | SARDLQVNTEAF
TRBJ2-7 | TRBV7-6 | many | ASSYKSWRDSYEQY
TRBJ1-2 | TRBV3-1 | many | ASSRGQRGYGYT
TRBJ1-4 | TRBV5-4 | . | ASSLQGDTNEKLF
TRBJ2-5 | TRBV9 | many | ASSTSGTVDETQY
TRBJ2-1 | TRBV6-2/TRBV6-3 | many | ASSYSAGLSYNEQF
TRBJ1-5 | TRBV6-2/TRBV6-3 | . | ASSQPRGKNQPQH
TRBJ2-2 | TRBV28 | many | ASSEERGYPTGELF
TRBJ2-1 | TRBV12-3/TRBV12-4 | many | ASSSRWTSGRNEQF